The clone carrying this T cell receptor beta chain was seen once. The antigen is unknown. Sequencing targeted TCR beta in T cells from blood (CD8+ and CD4+). It was negative isolation that provided the CD8+ and CD4+ T cells, whereas TEMRA cells were enriched by FACS. This sample stems from a study of CD8 T cells in Susac syndrome. Study conclusions and caveats: The study's TCR sequencing and HLA analysis drew on a certain number of individuals. That number was acknowledged as relatively small.

The V gene lost 0 bases and the J gene lost 5 bases, with 17 bases spanning the gap. The germline CDR1 and CDR2 sequences are DFQATT and SNEGSKA (reference sequence). The CDR3 totals 16 residues. RNA totalling roughly 0.45 to 1 ug underwent reverse transcription with random hexamers. Coverage of TCR beta CDR3 amplification by immunoSEQ multiplex PCR extended to 54 Vbeta and 13 Jbeta. Each CDR3 protein gets one entry after TCRdb re-called the immunoSEQ multiplex PCR reads with MiXCR. The profile shows 150,000 to 200,000 distinct CDR3 sequences, around 95% of them singletons. Sequencing input: CD8+ T cells from PBMCs. The sequence came from a human donor with multiple sclerosis. This chain joins TRBV20-1 and TRBJ2-1; D is perhaps TRBD1 (5 bases). CDR3 sequence reads: CSARDARQSTNNEQFF. In nucleotides, the CDR3 is TGCAGTGCTAGAGATGCGAGACAGAGTACCAACAATGAGCAGTTCTTC.